This note documents a single T cell receptor (beta chain) sequence. In the authors' workflow: How many nucleated cells were present was estimated from reference gene primer amplification. TCRdb keeps only in-frame clones here, not all; method: immunoSEQ multiplex PCR. V and J calls and clone size are those listed in that table; D and trimming were worked out from the DNA. The sample contains 54,000 or so clones, approximately 80% of which appear only once. This sample stems from a study of blood T cell repertoires in COVID-19. The CDR3 totals 14 residues. From germline, CDR1 is GTSNPN and CDR2 SVGIG (reference sequence). With V trimmed by 8 bases and J by 6 bases, 10 bases remained unmatched.

Sequenced material: peripheral blood. The sequence was collected from a woman of 80 years or more with acute or convalescent COVID-19. This chain connects TRBV30 to TRBJ2-1, with 10 bases matching TRBD1. This CDR3 reads CAKQGDRGTNEQFF. CDR3 nucleotide sequence: TGTGCCAAACAAGGGGACAGGGGAACCAATGAGCAGTTCTTC.